Below are 9 T cell receptor beta chains sequenced from a single sample in a study of siplizumab effects on memory and regulatory T cells (dated by TCRdb to between 2017 and 2020). The library came from the immunoSEQ multiplex PCR assay. Imported from immuneACCESS, the table was reduced by TCRdb to in-frame sequences with V and J called. These copies leave out some clones; in studies compared against another copy, an unresolved V gene accounts for under half, and the cause of the remainder is not known. The sample table shows 60,000 to 70,000 clones, and around 90% are seen once. 1.7% of the sample is held by the ten biggest clonotypes. Specimen: Tregs sorted from blood. The source of these receptors is a human donor in good health.

The CDR3 sequence: CASSSLTGTYEQYF. Here the CDR3 DNA reads TGTGCCAGCAGCTCTCTGACAGGGACCTACGAGCAGTACTTC. The chain links TRBV5-5 to TRBJ2-7, with 7 bases aligning to TRBD1. Germline V lookup: CDR1 SGHKS, CDR2 YYEKEE (reference sequence). Trimming removed 3 bases from V and 2 bases from J; junction bases left unmatched: 5. The CDR3 contains 14 residues.

The chain joins TRBV19 to TRBJ2-3; D is possibly TRBD1 or TRBD2 (5 bases each). The CDR3 length is 17 residues. V was trimmed by 3 bases and J by 6 bases, leaving 22 bases between them. In germline, CDR1 is LNHDA, CDR2 SQIVND (reference sequence). CDR3 nucleotide sequence: TGTGCCAGTAGTATCGTCCTGTCGGCCCGAGGGGCGGATACGCAGTATTTT. Its protein is CASSIVLSARGADTQYF.

CDR3: CASSKDSHADTQYF. The CDR3 coding sequence is TGTGCCAGCAGCAAAGACAGTCACGCAGATACGCAGTATTTT. J is TRBJ2-3 and V is TRBV7-9; possibly TRBD1 for D (5 bases). CDR3 length: 14 residues. V was trimmed by 5 bases and J by 4 bases, leaving 13 bases between them. CDR1 and CDR2 from the germline V gene are SEHNR and FQNEAQ (reference sequence).

V and J are TRBV19 and TRBJ2-3; D is perhaps TRBD2 (6 bases). CDR3 length: 14 residues. Germline lookup yields CDR1 LNHDA and CDR2 SQIVND (reference sequence). Trimming left V 6 bases short and J 6 bases short, with 16 bases between. Written as DNA, the CDR3 is TGTGCCAGTAGCCCCAAGGCGGGATTGGATACGCAGTATTTT. It specifies CASSPKAGLDTQYF.

The chain has TRBV5-4 and TRBJ1-1; D gene unclear. The CDR3 has 13 amino acids. Germline-derived CDR1 and CDR2 are SGHNT and YYREEE (reference sequence). V gave up 4 bases and J gave up 0 bases, with 7 bases separating them. The CDR3 nucleotides read TGTGCCAGCAGCAGTGGGATGAACACTGAAGCTTTCTTT. Its translation is CASSSGMNTEAFF.

This chain connects TRBV5-1 to TRBJ2-5, with 8 bases lining up with TRBD1. V lost 3 bases, J lost 10 bases, and 11 bases stayed unmatched. The CDR3 consists of 14 residues. From germline, CDR1 is SGHRS and CDR2 YFSETQ. CDR3: CASSSQGAPGIQYF. CDR3 bases: TGCGCCAGCAGCTCTCAGGGGGCCCCCGGTATCCAGTACTTC. Looking up the rest from reference TRBV5-1 and TRBJ2-5 gives the full variable domain: KAGVTQTPRYLIKTRGQQVTLSCSPISGHRSVSWYQQTPGQGLQFLFEYFSETQRNKGNFPGRFSGRQFSNSRSEMNVSTLELGDSALYLCASSSQGAPGIQYFGPGTRLLVL.

This chain connects TRBV6-5 to TRBJ2-1; 9 bases agree with TRBD2. CDR1 MNHEY and CDR2 SVGAGI come from the germline V gene. This CDR3 has 15 residues. J gave up 3 bases and V 4 bases, and 4 bases lay outside the gene matches. In DNA, the CDR3 is TGTGCCAGCAGTTCCGTAGCGGGAGTCTACAATGAGCAGTTCTTC. Its protein product is CASSSVAGVYNEQFF.

The chain is built from TRBV4-3 and TRBJ2-3, with D tentatively TRBD1 or TRBD2 (6 bases each). Trimming removed 2 bases at V and 4 bases at J, with 13 bases between. The length of the CDR3 is 15 residues. Germline values: CDR1 LGHNA, CDR2 YSLEER. CDR3 nucleotide sequence: TGCGCCAGCAGCCAAAGGGGGTGGGGGGCAGATACGCAGTATTTT. This gives the protein CASSQRGWGADTQYF.

In this sample, this clone turned up once. DNA of the CDR3: TGTGCCATCAGTAAGGAACCTAACTATGGCTACACCTTC. This sequence encodes CAISKEPNYGYTF. J is TRBJ1-2 and V is TRBV10-3; D gene unclear. Between the trimmed V and J ends, which lost 5 bases and 0 bases, there was a span of 7 bases. This CDR3 spans 13 amino acids. Germline V gives CDR1 ENHRY, CDR2 SYGVKD.